These T cell receptor beta chains were read from a single sample in a study of cytomegalovirus exposure and HLA in healthy donors. Clones were read by immunoSEQ multiplex PCR, and TCRdb kept only the in-frame ones, dropping some. The sample consists of 150,000 or so clones, approximately 87% of them appearing once. Sequenced: PBMCs. The receptors derive from a woman aged 30 to 39 in good health and CMV-seronegative. Each CDR3 is given with its conserved first and last residue. A D gene is named only where the DNA matches it firmly. Some rows mark clone size as missing; the rest say once, few, many or name a class of expanded clone.

J,V,size,D,CDR3,DNA
TRBJ1-3,TRBV14,once,NA,CASSQDGRGHSGNTIYF,TGTGCCAGCAGCCAAGATGGGCGAGGGCACTCTGGAAACACCATATATTTT
TRBJ2-3,TRBV6-6,NA,NA,CASGDYTDTQYF,TGTGCCAGCGGAGATTACACAGATACGCAGTATTTT
TRBJ2-7,TRBV5-4,NA,TRBD1,CASSLKGKGQELSYEQYF,TGTGCCAGCAGCTTGAAGGGGAAAGGACAGGAGCTTTCCTACGAGCAGTACTTC
TRBJ2-2,TRBV19,NA,NA,CASSTTETGVIGGELFF,TGTGCCAGTAGTACCACTGAGACGGGGGTCATTGGAGGGGAGCTGTTTTTT
TRBJ2-2,TRBV2,few,NA,CASSDRQATGELFF,TGTGCCAGCAGTGATCGGCAGGCGACCGGGGAGCTGTTTTTT
TRBJ1-2,TRBV5-4,NA,TRBD1,CASSSYGTGLFLYGYTF,TGTGCCAGCAGCTCTTACGGGACAGGACTATTCCTCTATGGCTACACCTTC
TRBJ2-5,TRBV12-5,NA,NA,CASGLVLGSTLPQETQYF,TGTGCTAGTGGTTTGGTACTAGGGTCTACTTTACCCCAAGAGACCCAGTACTTC
TRBJ2-1,TRBV6-6,NA,TRBD1,CASSTPGQPWNEQFF,TGTGCCAGCAGTACCCCGGGACAGCCCTGGAATGAGCAGTTCTTC
TRBJ1-1,TRBV30,NA,NA,CAWSVQLWNTEAFF,TGTGCCTGGAGTGTACAGCTCTGGAACACTGAAGCTTTCTTT
TRBJ2-7,TRBV7-9,once,NA,CASSTGLLSYEQYF,TGTGCCAGCAGCACCGGACTATTATCCTACGAGCAGTACTTC
TRBJ2-3,TRBV19,NA,TRBD1,CASSTWDSNTDTQYF,TGTGCCAGTAGTACCTGGGACAGCAACACAGATACGCAGTATTTT
TRBJ1-2,TRBV19,NA,NA,CASSSRGPPSYTF,TGTGCCAGTAGTTCGCGGGGCCCTCCGAGCTACACCTTC
TRBJ2-3,TRBV4-1,NA,NA,CASSQLTQGTDTQYF,TGCGCCAGCAGCCAATTAACCCAGGGCACAGATACGCAGTATTTT
TRBJ1-5,TRBV4-1,NA,NA,CASSQLGGQPQHF,TGCGCCAGCAGCCAACTTGGGGGGCAGCCCCAGCATTTT
TRBJ2-7,TRBV14,NA,TRBD1,CASSPTGTAYEQYF,TGTGCCAGCAGCCCGACCGGGACAGCCTACGAGCAGTACTTC
TRBJ2-7,TRBV4-2,few,TRBD1,CASSRGQGEGYEQYF,TGTGCCAGCAGCCGGGGACAGGGTGAAGGCTACGAGCAGTACTTC
TRBJ2-1,TRBV6-1,NA,NA,CASSEFGGLSSYNEQFF,TGTGCCAGCAGTGAGTTCGGGGGGCTGAGCTCCTACAATGAGCAGTTCTTC
TRBJ2-2,TRBV25-1,NA,TRBD1,CASSFNTGTENTGELFF,TGTGCCAGCAGCTTTAATACCGGGACAGAGAACACCGGGGAGCTGTTTTTT